This T cell receptor (beta chain) was recovered during a study of tumor-infiltrating lymphocytes in primary liver carcinoma (dated by TCRdb to about 2017). Turning to the overall study: The five patients, three men and two women aged 30 to 69 years, had hepatocellular carcinoma (four) or combined HCC and intrahepatic cholangiocarcinoma (one). The tumors of the five patients were staged as T1-T3 N0M0, with maximum diameters ranging from roughly 4 to 10 cm. High reproducibility was observed for the technical replicate repertoires, with mean shared-clone rates approximately 0.92 and correlation coefficients above 0.95. To link TCRbeta repertoire diversity to the local molecular phenotype, the approximately 24 tumor region samples were profiled with Agilent mRNA microarrays. A total of approximately 35 specimens from 5 patients, comprising some 25 tumor regions, 5 adjacent noncancerous liver tissues and 5 peripheral blood samples, were covered by TCRbeta repertoire sequencing. TCRbeta repertoire sequencing, expression microarrays and whole-exome sequencing were combined in the study across five regions of each liver tumor, with adjacent normal tissue and blood also included. Roughly 3.5 to 7.5 million productive TCRbeta reads were obtained per sample, and no significant difference in read depth was found between tissue types.

Without any cell sorting, total RNA and DNA were co-extracted from 20-30 mg of bulk tissue using the AllPrep DNA/RNA mini kit. Between November 2015 and March 2016, about 5 patients in China with histopathologically diagnosed primary liver carcinoma had surgical resection. Patients had chronic HBV infection and were treatment-naive at sampling. Each tumor was sampled at five spatially separated regions: the superior, inferior, left-lateral and right-lateral poles and the tumor centre. According to histology, viable tumor cells made up more than 75% of every tumor sample. Fresh tumor and adjacent tissue pieces were bisected; one half was stored in RNAlater at -80°C, the other sent for histology. Using a constant-region primer and ProtoScript II reverse transcriptase, TCRbeta-specific cDNA was reverse-transcribed from about 0.45 ug total RNA. Three nested multiplex PCR rounds, following a slightly modified ARM-PCR procedure, were used to build the TCRbeta libraries. Each of the first two PCR rounds ran for approximately 10 cycles using multiplex TRBV1-TRBV30 forward primers together with a Cbeta reverse primer. Sample barcodes and Illumina adapters were added in a final 25-cycle PCR with Deep VentR polymerase. Before sequencing, amplicons between 200 and 500 bp were purified from gel using a QIAquick gel extraction kit. TCRbeta amplicons were sequenced on an Illumina HiSeq 2500 with 250-bp paired-end reads. From the authors' description of their analysis: To recover full CDR3 sequences, reads were quality-trimmed using Trimmomatic v0.33 and paired reads were then merged using FLASH v1.2.11. V, D and J germline segments were assigned to the rearranged TCRbeta sequences by MiGEC v1.2.1b. Clonotype statistics and Shannon-Wiener diversity indices were computed with VDJtools v1.0.0. To cut down on sampling bias, every analysis after diversity analysis relied on just the 250 most abundant clonotypes from each sample. TCRdb trimmed the raw reads at Q25, called clones with MiXCR and kept productive beta chains. Each entry is one CDR3 protein sequence, shown with its most common DNA and genes. V and J calls and clone size were set by TCRdb, not the authors. The sample contains over 95,000 distinct CDR3 sequences, more than 60% of them found a single time. 7.5% to 10% of the sample belongs to the ten largest clones.

A remark on this clonotype: Its antigen is still unknown. A junction end diverges from the germline sequence, so it may reflect a read error.

The full study reports these points: Comparison of CD4+ and CD8+ T cell repertoires was precluded by the use of bulk unsorted samples. Only about 7.5-25% of top clones were found in all five regions of a tumor, suggesting spatial heterogeneity of tumor-infiltrating T cells. Pairs of tumor regions showed greater repertoire overlap (mean roughly 35%) than tumor-adjacent pairs (around 17%) or tumor-blood pairs (approximately 14%), which is consistent with antigen-driven expansion. Only the TCR beta chain was sequenced, which likely underestimates true repertoire diversity because unpaired alpha chains were not captured. Only 4 or 5 patients were included in the study, and the authors note that the findings should be validated in a larger study. A significantly larger repertoire fraction was made up by the top 250 clones in tumors than in blood (p = 0.039).

From the cysteine through the phenylalanine, the CDR3 covers 16 amino acids. CDR3 DNA only is kept here, 48 bases in frame from base 1. The CDR1 and CDR2 encoded by the germline V gene are MNHEY and SVGAGI. The sequence derives from a woman aged 55-69 years with primary liver carcinoma and hepatitis B virus infection. In this chain, TRBV6-5 is recombined with TRBJ1-3, with TRBD1 perhaps the D gene, on 5 matching bases. The specimen was liver tumor tissue from sampling region 5. The cell subset or site label corresponds to: tumor region T5, tumor centre. In nucleotides, the sequence is TGTGCCAGCAGTTATGAAGGGGACCCCTCTGGGAACACCATATATTTT. Its protein is CASSYEGDPSGNTIYF.